This T cell receptor beta chain was captured by sequencing in a study of T cell changes during pregnancy in multiple sclerosis. The CDR3 has 15 residues. The V gene lost 5 bases and the J gene lost 2 bases, with 12 bases spanning the gap. The germline CDR1 and CDR2 sequences are SGHNT and YENEEA. Clones were sequenced by immunoSEQ multiplex PCR, and TCRdb holds only the in-frame ones, with some missing. The sample lists around 99,000 clones; around 92% were seen once. The chain recombines TRBV11-3 with TRBJ2-2; perhaps TRBD2 as D (5 bases). The sample consisted of peripheral blood, taken in the third trimester of pregnancy. The TCR sequence derives from a female donor in good health, enrolled as a control in a pregnancy study. The CDR3 coding sequence is TGTGCCAGCAGCCGTGAGGGTATCAACACCGGGGAGCTGTTTTTT. Translation: CASSREGINTGELFF.